This TCR beta chain was sequenced in a study of response to subunit inactivated influenza vaccine. Broader study findings: Every seasonal influenza vaccination brings in few new T cells, the authors suggested.

On this clonotype: Its antigen is unidentified.

This CDR3 spans 13 amino acids. Trimming cost V 7 bases and J 7 bases; bases outside gene matches: 6. TCRdb re-analysed the RT-PCR reads in MiXCR, keeping a single row per CDR3 protein. The sample holds fewer than 600,000 distinct CDR3 sequences, roughly 7.9% seen once. J is TRBJ1-3 and V is TRBV23-1, with TRBD1 identical over 8 bases. TRBV23-1 is sorted into the ORF group, with uncertain function. The sample was PBMCs from blood, taken less than 30 months after vaccination. This receptor was identified in a man aged 50-75 years who received an inactivated influenza vaccine. The CDR3 region has the DNA TGCGCCAGCATCTTGAACAGGGGGAACACCATATATTTT. It encodes CASILNRGNTIYF.